This T cell receptor (beta chain) was sequenced in a study of long-term antiretroviral therapy in people with HIV. Study-wide points: Neither ART adherence, viral resistance nor therapy changes were documented. Post-treatment diversity went higher with ART but stayed below transplant donor controls.

Remarks on this clone: Its antigen is unknown.

A v3.0 immunoSEQ assay was performed at survey level. For every sample, sequencing targeted roughly 40,000-55,000 T-cell genomes. Clones were sequenced by immunoSEQ multiplex PCR, and TCRdb holds only the in-frame ones, with some missing. The sample contains under 50,000 clones, less than 90% of which appear only once. Specimens retained 1-10 million cryopreserved PBMC preceding DNA extraction. The V end was cut by 2 bases, the J end by 0 bases, with 10 bases between. This CDR3 has 16 residues. From germline, CDR1 is MNHEY and CDR2 SMNVEV (reference sequence). The V call is TRBV27, the J call TRBJ2-2; maybe TRBD2 (6 bases). The sequences come from unsorted PBMCs, collected 1.2 years after starting antiretroviral therapy. The sequence came from a woman aged 45-60 years with HIV. The CDR3 coding sequence is TGTGCCAGCAGTTTAGCGGGGAAAACGAACACCGGGGAGCTGTTTTTT. Translation gives CASSLAGKTNTGELFF.